This TCR beta chain was identified during a study of T-cell memory formation after mild COVID-19. TCRdb redid the calling of the 5' RACE reads with MiXCR, one entry per CDR3 protein. This sample has about 470,000 distinct CDR3 sequences, with roughly 25% found just once. Per germline, CDR1 SGHNT and CDR2 YYREEE (reference sequence). Trimming removed 5 bases at V and 2 bases at J, with 17 bases between. The CDR3 totals 15 residues. Sequenced input: PBMCs or a T cell subset sorted from them (not recorded which). J is TRBJ2-7 and V is TRBV5-4; perhaps TRBD2 as D (6 bases). This receptor was taken from an adult woman who had mild COVID-19 (a few samples of this study predate the infection). Cell type and time point are not known. The CDR3 coding sequence is TGTGCCAGCAGTCCGGAGGGCGGCAGCCCCTACGAGCAGTACTTC. Amino acids: CASSPEGGSPYEQYF.